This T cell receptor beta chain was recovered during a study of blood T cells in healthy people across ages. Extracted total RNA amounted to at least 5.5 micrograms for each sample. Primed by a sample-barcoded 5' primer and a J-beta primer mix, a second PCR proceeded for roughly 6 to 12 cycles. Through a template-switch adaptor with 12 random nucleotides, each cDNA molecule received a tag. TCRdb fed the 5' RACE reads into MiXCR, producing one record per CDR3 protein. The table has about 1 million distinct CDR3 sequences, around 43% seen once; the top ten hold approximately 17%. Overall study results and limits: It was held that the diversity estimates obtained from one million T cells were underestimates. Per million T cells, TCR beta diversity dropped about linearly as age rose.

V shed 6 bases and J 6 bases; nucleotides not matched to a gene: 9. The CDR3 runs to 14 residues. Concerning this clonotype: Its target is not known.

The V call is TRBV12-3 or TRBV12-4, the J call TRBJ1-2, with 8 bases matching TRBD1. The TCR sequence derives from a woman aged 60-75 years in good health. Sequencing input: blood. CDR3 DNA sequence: TGTGCCAGCAGCCCCAGCACGGACAGGGATGGCTACACCTTC. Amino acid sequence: CASSPSTDRDGYTF.